The rows below give T cell receptor beta chains drawn from one sample of a study of cytomegalovirus exposure and HLA in healthy donors. Sequencing was performed with immunoSEQ multiplex PCR; in TCRdb, only in-frame clones are kept and a portion is missing. The sample gives 85,000 to 120,000 clones, roughly four fifths of which show up once; 1.6% is in the top ten. The specimen was PBMCs. These receptor sequences come from a man in his fifties or sixties in good health and CMV-seronegative. Each CDR3 is given with its conserved first and last residue. Each record gives: V gene, clone size, J gene, D gene, CDR3 protein, CDR3 DNA. A D gene is named only where the DNA matches it firmly. Clone sizes are given selectively: once, few, many, or a class where the clone is expanded.

>TRBV7-8|-|TRBJ2-7|TRBD1
CASSNKVSGQGYEQYF
TGTGCCAGCAGCAATAAGGTATCAGGACAGGGCTACGAGCAGTACTTC
>TRBV7-3|few|TRBJ1-1|-
CASSLTRETEAFF
TGTGCCAGCAGCCTAACCCGAGAAACTGAAGCTTTCTTT
>TRBV5-1|-|TRBJ1-2|TRBD1
CASSPAGQGAIYGYTF
TGCGCCAGCAGTCCAGCGGGACAGGGGGCGATCTATGGCTACACCTTC
>TRBV5-4|few|TRBJ2-7|TRBD1
CASRLDRGGEQYF
TGTGCCAGCAGACTCGACAGGGGGGGGGAGCAGTACTTC
>TRBV14|-|TRBJ2-2|TRBD2
CASSVRGANTGELFF
TGTGCCAGCAGCGTGCGGGGGGCTAACACCGGGGAGCTGTTTTTT
>TRBV4-2|-|TRBJ2-6|-
CASSQEAGFPSGANVLTF
TGTGCCAGCAGCCAAGAAGCAGGGTTCCCTTCTGGGGCCAACGTCCTGACTTTC
>TRBV6-5|once|TRBJ1-1|-
CASSYARSREAFF
TGTGCCAGCAGTTACGCGAGGTCGCGGGAAGCTTTCTTT
>TRBV5-1|-|TRBJ1-6|-
CASSLYGGGSNSPLHF
TGCGCCAGCAGCTTGTACGGGGGCGGGAGTAATTCACCCCTCCACTTT
>TRBV7-9|-|TRBJ2-3|-
CASSSPPYRAEGDTQYF
TGTGCCAGCAGCAGTCCTCCTTACAGGGCCGAAGGGGATACGCAGTATTTT
>TRBV4-1|once|TRBJ2-7|TRBD1
CASSPRDRSGSYEQYF
TGCGCCAGCAGCCCTAGGGACAGGAGTGGGTCTTACGAGCAGTACTTC
>TRBV5-1|-|TRBJ2-7|TRBD1
CASSARQGVSYEQYF
TGCGCCAGCAGCGCAAGACAGGGGGTCTCCTACGAGCAGTACTTC
>TRBV5-1|-|TRBJ2-7|-
CASSLGQVSYEQYF
TGCGCCAGCAGCTTGGGACAGGTTTCCTACGAGCAGTACTTC
>TRBV6-5|once|TRBJ2-7|TRBD2
CASSYGLAEYEQYF
TGTGCCAGCAGTTACGGGCTAGCGGAATACGAGCAGTACTTC
>TRBV6-5|-|TRBJ2-5|TRBD1
CASNPTGMETQYF
TGTGCCAGCAACCCGACAGGGATGGAGACCCAGTACTTC
>TRBV11-2|-|TRBJ1-1|-
CASSPRGFGEAFF
TGTGCCAGCAGCCCTAGGGGATTCGGTGAAGCTTTCTTT
>TRBV2|-|TRBJ2-1|-
CASSEDLKQFF
TGTGCCAGCAGTGAAGACTTAAAGCAGTTCTTC
>TRBV7-9|-|TRBJ2-1|-
CASSLALSGFNEQFF
TGTGCCAGCAGCTTAGCGCTCAGCGGCTTCAATGAGCAGTTCTTC
>TRBV30|-|TRBJ2-7|-
CAWRAAGRGSYEQYF
TGTGCCTGGAGGGCCGCGGGCAGGGGCTCCTACGAGCAGTACTTC
>TRBV10-3|-|TRBJ2-7|TRBD1
CAISGRDRGYEQYF
TGTGCCATCAGTGGACGGGACAGGGGGTACGAGCAGTACTTC
>TRBV9|few|TRBJ1-5|-
CASSVVGEGVNQPQHF
TGTGCCAGCAGCGTTGTCGGGGAGGGGGTTAATCAGCCCCAGCATTTT